Sequencing of this T cell receptor beta chain was carried out in a study of T-cell reconstitution after alpha-beta-depleted transplantation in children. Whole-study results and caveats: One year after transplant, T-cell counts and diversity came mostly from newly produced T cells. Several hundred graft clones that had expanded were reportedly the source of alpha-beta T cells about two months after transplant.

This clonotype has more than one count but fewer than ten. Antigen: not known. Unique molecular identifiers were used to barcode this TCRbeta library. TCRdb recomputed calls from the PCR reads with MiXCR, one row per CDR3 protein. The sample consists of roughly 490,000 distinct CDR3 sequences, over 9.5% of them appearing once. V was shortened by 2 bases and J by 2 bases, with 12 bases between the two germline ends. The CDR3 runs 16 residues. Germline assignment: CDR1 SGHDN and CDR2 FVKESK. The receptor's source is a female patient aged 2-10 years who had a stem cell transplant for aplastic anemia, so the T cells may come from the graft donor. Specimen: PBMCs, mostly from graft donor cells, collected 180 days after TCRalphabeta/CD19-depleted stem cell transplant. The chain links TRBV14 to TRBJ2-2; D may be TRBD1 (5 bases). CDR3 coding DNA: TGTGCCAGCAGCCAACATCAGGGTGCAAACACCGGGGAGCTGTTTTTT. Protein: CASSQHQGANTGELFF.